The clone carrying this T cell receptor (beta chain) was picked up many times. What it recognizes is unknown. The record originates from a study of blood T cells in healthy people across ages. With a J-beta primer mix and a sample-barcoded 5' primer, a second PCR ran about 7 to 12 cycles. TCRdb processed the 5' RACE reads anew with MiXCR; each CDR3 protein has one entry. The repertoire includes 1,800,000 or so distinct CDR3 sequences, more than 35% of them detected once, and more than 20% sits in the top ten. Trimming removed 3 bases at V and 8 bases at J, with 10 bases between. CDR3 length: 12 residues. The V gene's germline CDR1 is ENHRY and CDR2 SYGVKD. Per sample, no less than 5 micrograms of total RNA were extracted. Findings and limits, study-wide: Naive T cell percentage showed a strong correlation with the diversity of TCR beta.

The chain recombines TRBV10-3 with TRBJ1-2; possibly TRBD1 for D (5 bases). The sample comprised blood. The receptor was derived from a human donor in good health. Here the CDR3 reads CAISDGGYGYTF. Written as DNA, the CDR3 is TGTGCCATCAGTGATGGGGGGTACGGCTACACCTTC.